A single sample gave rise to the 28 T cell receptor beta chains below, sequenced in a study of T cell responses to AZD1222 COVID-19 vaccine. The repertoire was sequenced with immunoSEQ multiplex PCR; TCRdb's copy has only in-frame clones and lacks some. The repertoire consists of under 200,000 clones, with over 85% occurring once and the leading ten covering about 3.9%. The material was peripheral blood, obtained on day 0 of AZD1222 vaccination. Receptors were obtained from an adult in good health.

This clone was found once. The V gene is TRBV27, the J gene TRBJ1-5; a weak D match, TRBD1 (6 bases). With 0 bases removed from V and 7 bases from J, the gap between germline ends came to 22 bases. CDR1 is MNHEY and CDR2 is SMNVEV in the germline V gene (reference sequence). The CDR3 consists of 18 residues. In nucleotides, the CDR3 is TGTGCCAGCAGTTTATCGTTAAGGGGGGCCTTCGCGGGACAGCCCCAGCATTTT. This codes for CASSLSLRGAFAGQPQHF.

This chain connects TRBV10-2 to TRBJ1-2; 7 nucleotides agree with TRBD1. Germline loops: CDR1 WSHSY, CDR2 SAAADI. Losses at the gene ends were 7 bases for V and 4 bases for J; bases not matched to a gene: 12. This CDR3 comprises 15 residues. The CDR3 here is CASTYLGGAGYGYTF. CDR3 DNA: TGCGCCAGCACCTACCTAGGGGGCGCGGGCTATGGCTACACCTTC.

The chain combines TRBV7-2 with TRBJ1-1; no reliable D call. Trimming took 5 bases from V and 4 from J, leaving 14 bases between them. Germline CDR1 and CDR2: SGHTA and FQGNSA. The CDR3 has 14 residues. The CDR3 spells CASSPGWRGTEAFF. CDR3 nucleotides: TGTGCCAGCAGCCCGGGGTGGCGAGGCACTGAAGCTTTCTTT.

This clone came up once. Written as DNA, the CDR3 is TGTGCCAGCAGTCGACGGGGACAGGGGACGTACGAGCAGTACTTC. It is translated as CASSRRGQGTYEQYF. The chain couples TRBV6-5 to TRBJ2-7, with TRBD1 identical over 10 bases. The germline V gene has CDR1 MNHEY and CDR2 SVGAGI. J gave up 4 bases and V 5 bases, and 8 bases lay outside the gene matches. The CDR3 runs 15 residues.

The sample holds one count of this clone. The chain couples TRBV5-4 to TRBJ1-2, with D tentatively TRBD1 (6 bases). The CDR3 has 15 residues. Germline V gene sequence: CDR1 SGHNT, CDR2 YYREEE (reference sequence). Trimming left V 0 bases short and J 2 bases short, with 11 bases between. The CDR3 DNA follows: TGTGCCAGCAGCTTGGATAGGACAGCGAACTATGGCTACACCTTC. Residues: CASSLDRTANYGYTF.

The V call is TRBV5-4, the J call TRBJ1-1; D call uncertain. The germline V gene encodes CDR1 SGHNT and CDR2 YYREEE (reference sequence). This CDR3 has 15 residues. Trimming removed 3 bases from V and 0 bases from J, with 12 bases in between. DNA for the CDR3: TGTGCCAGCAGCTCCTTTGGTAGCATGAACACTGAAGCTTTCTTT. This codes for CASSSFGSMNTEAFF.

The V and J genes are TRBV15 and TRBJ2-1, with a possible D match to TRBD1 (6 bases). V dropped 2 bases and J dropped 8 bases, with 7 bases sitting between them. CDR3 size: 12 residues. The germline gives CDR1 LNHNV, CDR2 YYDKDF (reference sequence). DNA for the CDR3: TGTGCCACCAGCAGACAGGGGTATGAGCAGTTCTTC. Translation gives CATSRQGYEQFF.

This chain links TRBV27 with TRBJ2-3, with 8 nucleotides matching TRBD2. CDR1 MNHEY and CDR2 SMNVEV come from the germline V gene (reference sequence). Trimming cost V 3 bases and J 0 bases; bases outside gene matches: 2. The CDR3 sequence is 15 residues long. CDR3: CASSFERGSTDTQYF. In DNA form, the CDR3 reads TGTGCCAGCAGTTTTGAGCGGGGGAGCACAGATACGCAGTATTTT.

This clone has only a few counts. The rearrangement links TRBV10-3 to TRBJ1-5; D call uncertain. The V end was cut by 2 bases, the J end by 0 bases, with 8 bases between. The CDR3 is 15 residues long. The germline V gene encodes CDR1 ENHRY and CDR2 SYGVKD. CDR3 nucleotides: TGTGCCATCAGTGAGACCGACTATAGCAATCAGCCCCAGCATTTT. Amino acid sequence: CAISETDYSNQPQHF.

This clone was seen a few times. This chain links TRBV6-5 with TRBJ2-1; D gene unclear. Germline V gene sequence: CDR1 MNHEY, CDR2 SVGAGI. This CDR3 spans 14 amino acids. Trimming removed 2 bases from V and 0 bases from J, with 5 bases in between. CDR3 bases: TGTGCCAGCAGTTACGTCAGCTCCTACAATGAGCAGTTCTTC. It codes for CASSYVSSYNEQFF.

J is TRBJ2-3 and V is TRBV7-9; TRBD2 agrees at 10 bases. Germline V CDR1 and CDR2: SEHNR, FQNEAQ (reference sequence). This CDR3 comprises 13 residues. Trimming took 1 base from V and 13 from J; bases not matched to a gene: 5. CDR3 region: CASSLGASGREYF. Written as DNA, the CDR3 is TGTGCCAGCAGCTTAGGGGCTAGCGGGAGAGAGTATTTT.

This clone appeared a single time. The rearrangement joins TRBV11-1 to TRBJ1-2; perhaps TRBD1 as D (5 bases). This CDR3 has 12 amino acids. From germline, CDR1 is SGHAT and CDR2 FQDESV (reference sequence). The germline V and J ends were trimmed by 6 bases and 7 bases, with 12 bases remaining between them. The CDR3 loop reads CASSEEGPGYTF. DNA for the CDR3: TGTGCCAGCAGTGAAGAGGGGCCTGGCTACACCTTC.

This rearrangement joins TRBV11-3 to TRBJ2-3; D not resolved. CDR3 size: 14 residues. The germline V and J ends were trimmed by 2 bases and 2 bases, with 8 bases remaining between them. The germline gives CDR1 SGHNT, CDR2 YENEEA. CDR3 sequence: CASSLPDATDTQYF. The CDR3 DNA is TGTGCCAGCAGCTTACCGGATGCCACAGATACGCAGTATTTT.

The CDR3 DNA follows: TGCAGCGTTGGGGGCGGGACCACAGATACGCAGTATTTT. Translated, it gives CSVGGGTTDTQYF. The chain carries TRBV29-1 and TRBJ2-3, with D perhaps TRBD2 (6 bases). The germline V and J ends were trimmed by 4 bases and 2 bases, with 10 bases remaining between them. The germline V gene has CDR1 SQVTM and CDR2 ANQGSEA. The CDR3 extends over 13 amino acids.

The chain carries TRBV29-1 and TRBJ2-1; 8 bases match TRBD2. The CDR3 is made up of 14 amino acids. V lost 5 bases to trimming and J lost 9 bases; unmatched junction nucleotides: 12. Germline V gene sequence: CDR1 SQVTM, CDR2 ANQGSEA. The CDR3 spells CSVRRGAGVTEQFF. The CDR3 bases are TGCAGCGTTCGTAGGGGAGCGGGAGTAACTGAGCAGTTCTTC.

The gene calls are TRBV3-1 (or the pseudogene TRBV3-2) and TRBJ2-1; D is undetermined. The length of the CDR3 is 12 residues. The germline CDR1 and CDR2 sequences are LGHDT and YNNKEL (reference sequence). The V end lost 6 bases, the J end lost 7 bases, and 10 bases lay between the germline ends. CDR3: CASRTDGNEQFF. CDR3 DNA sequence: TGTGCCAGCAGAACGGATGGGAATGAGCAGTTCTTC.

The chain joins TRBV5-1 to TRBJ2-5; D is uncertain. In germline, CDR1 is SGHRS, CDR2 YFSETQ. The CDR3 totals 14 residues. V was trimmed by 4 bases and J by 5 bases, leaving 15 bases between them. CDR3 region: CASSPILASETQYF. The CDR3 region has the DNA TGCGCCAGCAGCCCGATATTAGCATCCGAGACCCAGTACTTC.

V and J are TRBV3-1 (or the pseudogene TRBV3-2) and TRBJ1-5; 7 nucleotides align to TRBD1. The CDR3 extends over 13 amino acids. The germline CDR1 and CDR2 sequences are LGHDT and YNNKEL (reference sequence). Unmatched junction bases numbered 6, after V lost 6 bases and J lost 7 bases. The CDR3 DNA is TGTGCCAGCAGTCCACAGGGGCAACAGCCCCAGCATTTT. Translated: CASSPQGQQPQHF.

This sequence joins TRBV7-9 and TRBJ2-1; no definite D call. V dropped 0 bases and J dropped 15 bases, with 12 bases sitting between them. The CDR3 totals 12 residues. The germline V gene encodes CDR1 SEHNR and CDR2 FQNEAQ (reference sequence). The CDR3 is CASSLAPPSPFF. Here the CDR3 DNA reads TGTGCCAGCAGCTTAGCGCCCCCCAGCCCGTTCTTC.

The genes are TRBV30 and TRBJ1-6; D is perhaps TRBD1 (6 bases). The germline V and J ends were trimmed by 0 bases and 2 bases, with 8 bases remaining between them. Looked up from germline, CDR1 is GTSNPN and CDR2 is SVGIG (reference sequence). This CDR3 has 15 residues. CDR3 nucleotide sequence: TGTGCCTGGAGTGTACAGGGAACCTATAATTCACCCCTCCACTTT. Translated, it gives CAWSVQGTYNSPLHF.

Here the CDR3 DNA reads TGTGCCATCAGTGATCTGACAGGGCCAGCACCCAACCGTTCACCCCTCCACTTT. Encoded protein: CAISDLTGPAPNRSPLHF. The chain couples TRBV10-3 to TRBJ1-6, with 7 bases lining up with TRBD1. J gave up 9 bases and V 3 bases, and 17 bases lay outside the gene matches. Germline CDR1 and CDR2: ENHRY and SYGVKD. This CDR3 comprises 18 residues.

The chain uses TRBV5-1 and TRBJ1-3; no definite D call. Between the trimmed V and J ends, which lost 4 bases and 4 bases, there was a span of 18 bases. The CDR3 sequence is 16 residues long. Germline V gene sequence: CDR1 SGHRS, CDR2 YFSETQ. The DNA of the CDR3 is TGCGCCAGCAGCCCCTCCCGCGGTTCTGGAGGAAACACCATATATTTT. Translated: CASSPSRGSGGNTIYF. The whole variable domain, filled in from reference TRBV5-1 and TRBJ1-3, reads KAGVTQTPRYLIKTRGQQVTLSCSPISGHRSVSWYQQTPGQGLQFLFEYFSETQRNKGNFPGRFSGRQFSNSRSEMNVSTLELGDSALYLCASSPSRGSGGNTIYFGEGSWLTVV.

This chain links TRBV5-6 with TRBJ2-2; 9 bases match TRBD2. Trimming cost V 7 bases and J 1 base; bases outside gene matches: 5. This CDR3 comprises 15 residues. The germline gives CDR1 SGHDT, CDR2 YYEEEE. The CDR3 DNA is TGTGCCAGCTCCCGACTAGCGGAGAACACCGGGGAGCTGTTTTTT. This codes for CASSRLAENTGELFF. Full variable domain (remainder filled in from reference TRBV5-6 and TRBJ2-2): DAGVTQSPTHLIKTRGQQVTLRCSPKSGHDTVSWYQQALGQGPQFIFQYYEEEERQRGNFPDRFSGHQFPNYSSELNVNALLLGDSALYLCASSRLAENTGELFFGEGSRLTVL.

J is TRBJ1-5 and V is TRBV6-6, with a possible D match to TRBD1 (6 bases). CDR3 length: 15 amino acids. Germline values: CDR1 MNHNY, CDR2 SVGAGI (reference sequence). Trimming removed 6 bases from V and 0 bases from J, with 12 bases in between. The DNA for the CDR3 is TGTGCCAGCAGCATACAGGGATATAGCAATCAGCCCCAGCATTTT. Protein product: CASSIQGYSNQPQHF.

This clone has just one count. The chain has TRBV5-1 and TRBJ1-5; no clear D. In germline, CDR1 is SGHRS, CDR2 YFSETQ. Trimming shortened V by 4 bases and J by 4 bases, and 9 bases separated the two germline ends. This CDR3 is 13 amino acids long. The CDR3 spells CASSTGVNQPQHF. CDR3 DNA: TGCGCCAGCAGCACCGGGGTGAATCAGCCCCAGCATTTT.

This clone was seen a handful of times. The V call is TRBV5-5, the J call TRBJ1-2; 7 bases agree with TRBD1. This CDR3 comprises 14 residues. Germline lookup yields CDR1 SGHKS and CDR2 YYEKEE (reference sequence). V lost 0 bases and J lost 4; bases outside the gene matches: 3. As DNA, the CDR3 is TGTGCCAGCAGCTTGGCTTGGGACAGCTATGGCTACACCTTC. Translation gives CASSLAWDSYGYTF. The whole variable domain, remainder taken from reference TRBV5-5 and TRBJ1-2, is DAGVTQSPTHLIKTRGQQVTLRCSPISGHKSVSWYQQVLGQGPQFIFQYYEKEERGRGNFPDRFSARQFPNYSSELNVNALLLGDSALYLCASSLAWDSYGYTFGSGTRLTVV.

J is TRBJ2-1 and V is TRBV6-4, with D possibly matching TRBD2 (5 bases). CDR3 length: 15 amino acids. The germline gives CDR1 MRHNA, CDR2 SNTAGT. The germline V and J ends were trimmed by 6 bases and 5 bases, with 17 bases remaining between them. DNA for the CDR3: TGTGCCAGCAGAATGAGCGGTCACCGGGACAATGAGCAGTTCTTC. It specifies CASRMSGHRDNEQFF.

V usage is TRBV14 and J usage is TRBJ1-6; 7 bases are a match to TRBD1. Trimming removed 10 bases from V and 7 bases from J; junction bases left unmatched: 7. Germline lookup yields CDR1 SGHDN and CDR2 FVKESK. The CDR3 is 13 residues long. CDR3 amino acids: CATRQGTNSPLHF. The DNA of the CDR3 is TGTGCCACCCGACAGGGAACGAATTCACCCCTCCACTTT.